This TCR beta chain stems from a study of T-cell reconstitution after alpha-beta-depleted transplantation in children. Study-level results: There were some patients whose high TCRbeta diversity at day 60 came from surviving recipient T cells and thymic progenitors. In patients about two months after transplant, alpha-beta T cells reportedly arose from several hundred expanded graft clones. When one year had passed after transplant, most T-cell counts and diversity came from newly produced T cells.

The CDR3 runs 14 residues. CDR1 and CDR2 from the germline V gene are DFQATT and SNEGSKA (reference sequence). V was clipped by 2 bases and J by 0 bases, with 11 bases between them. With respect to this clonotype: Its antigen is not known.

Using unique molecular identifiers, the investigators prepared the TCRbeta library. TCRdb re-derived calls from the PCR reads in MiXCR, one entry per CDR3 protein. Here the sample spans hundreds of thousands of distinct CDR3 sequences, approximately 22% being singletons. This receptor was taken from a boy younger than two who had a stem cell transplant for acute myeloid leukemia, so the T cells may come from the graft donor. The chain carries TRBV20-1 and TRBJ2-7; D tentatively reads TRBD1 or TRBD2 (5 bases each). The source was PBMCs, mostly from graft donor cells, collected 360 days after TCRalphabeta/CD19-depleted stem cell transplant. CDR3 DNA: TGCAGTGCTAGATCGAGGGACGCCTCCTACGAGCAGTACGTC. Its protein product is CSARSRDASYEQYV.